The present T cell receptor (beta chain) was sequenced within a study of cytomegalovirus exposure and HLA in healthy donors (dated by TCRdb to the late 2010s). In the study overall: According to an earlier analysis of 587 of the donors, 150 million to 200 million T cells yielded over 100 million unique TCR beta sequences and approximately 300 Gb of sequence data. The study combined high-throughput TCR immunosequencing, statistical association of individual TCRs with disease status, and machine learning to predict cytomegalovirus infection status. Besides the first cohort of 666 subjects, a separate validation cohort made up of around 120 different subjects was used. Both class I and class II loci were covered by HLA typing, at four-digit resolution. The later analysis used no new phenotypic data to find candidate immune exposures, relying instead on TCR beta sequences and their occurrence across donors. Typing coverage varied by locus: roughly 620-640 donors for A, B, C, DRB1 and DQB1; under 550 for DQA1; over 600 for DPA1; under 490 for DPB1. Around 320 gigabases of sequencing data and approximately 93 million unique TCR sequences were included in an early release covering roughly 600 HLA-typed donors. Using immunosequencing, the study profiled T cell repertoires from about 610 subjects and related those repertoires to cytomegalovirus serostatus. A later analysis re-examined previously published TCR beta repertoires from 500 to 700 donors and added high-resolution HLA genotyping to investigate patterns of TCR occurrence. Donor age, sex, ethnicity and CMV serostatus were compiled alongside the repertoire data. The genetic ancestry cluster associated with self-reported Caucasian donors included 65% to 90% of the 350 to 500 genotyped donors. Because of strong linkage in the cohort, roughly five DR-DQ haplotypes were treated as single units for association and clustering. An earlier analysis of around 580 of the donors used high-throughput TCR beta sequencing to judge whether each TCR beta V gene segment behaved as functional or pseudogenic. A later genetic analysis took genome-wide SNP genotypes for about 65% of the roughly 670 donors and used that subset as a discovery cohort. All discovery cohort repertoires had been generated using a single sequencing platform. The study aimed to test whether cataloging public T cell receptors could reveal signatures of past pathogen exposure. On average, around 230,000 unique TCR beta nucleotide sequences were sequenced per donor among about 400 genotyped donors of the cohort, with about 17% of those sequences being non-productive. The investigation overall reported the following: A total of roughly 160 TCR beta chains were listed by the study as associated with cytomegalovirus. It was suggested by the authors that the approach could potentially be generalized to other disease states and immunological phenotypes. Only TCR beta chains were sequenced in this cohort, and the absence of alpha or paired-chain data limited detectable features. In a later analysis, the rate of TCR association differed among HLA loci, with DRB1 alleles having the most associated TCRs and HLA-C alleles having the fewest. In both the original and validation cohorts, the classifier was reported to diagnose cytomegalovirus status with high specificity and sensitivity. CMV serostatus was the only immune exposure information available for the cohort. Most CMV-associated TCR beta chains appeared to be HLA-restricted in a later analysis, and the HLA associations seemed to be driven largely by CMV exposure. Because HLA typing was missing for some donors at each locus, association tests included only the typed subset. According to a later analysis, parvovirus B19, influenza, CMV and Epstein-Barr virus appeared linked to several top co-occurrence clusters. When HLA alleles, especially DR and DQ, strongly co-occurred, TCR associations were difficult to assign to individual alleles. In an earlier analysis of about 600 of the donors, most TCR beta V segments appeared in productive rearrangements about 90% or about 30% of the time, broadly matching IMGT annotations. According to a later genetic analysis, donors in an Asian-associated ancestry cluster had fewer N-insertions in productive TCRs than the approximately 700-donor mean. A few of the identified cytomegalovirus-associated TCR beta chains were confirmed in vitro to be specific for cytomegalovirus antigens. A further reported finding was that TCR beta sequences accurately predicted the HLA-A and HLA-B alleles for most subjects in the first cohort. While some public TCRs were present in many individuals, most TCR sequences turned up only very rarely across donors. A cluster of highly shared sequence variants was judged likely to represent a technical artifact of the sequencing pipeline. Correlated functional status among segregating V segments might be attributable to linkage disequilibrium, but an unknown experimental factor could not be ruled out. Because counts were too low, roughly 18 rarely observed V segments, including chromosome 9 orphons, were left out of the earlier analysis of approximately 580 of the donors. An association between a missense DCLRE1C variant and V-gene and J-gene trimming of TCR beta chains was found in a later genetic analysis and replicated in an independent cohort. In a later analysis, HLA-associated TCR beta chains showed more clonal expansion and lower generation probabilities than non-associated chains that were equally common. The presence/absence analyses assumed that sequencing depth was roughly uniform across donors, and that assumption may not be true. A later analysis associated 15,000 or so TCR beta sequences with specific HLA alleles at a false discovery rate of 0.05. The 87-base-pair reads could not distinguish some IMGT-functional V segments, including TRBV6-2 and TRBV6-3, so those segments were excluded.

The protocol used for the library was the immunoSEQ multiplex PCR assay. For the multiplex PCR, a mixture combining 60 forward primers for TCR Vbeta segments and 13 reverse primers for TCR Jbeta segments was used. The CDR3 region of rearranged TCR beta genes was amplified from genomic DNA with a multiplex PCR assay. Amplified TCR beta libraries were sequenced as 87-base-pair reads on the Illumina HiSeq System. The study's processing was this. A later analysis tallied 75 million to 95 million unique TCR beta chains across the 650 to 750 repertoires, and 10 million to 11 million of those chains were shared by two or more donors. Raw reads were error-corrected and collapsed into unique sequences by a nearest-neighbor algorithm in which closely related sequences were merged to remove PCR and sequencing errors. Alignment of CDR3 sequences to IMGT reference sequences was used to assign V, D and J gene segments. For a sequence to be retained, at least a six-nucleotide match to both a V gene segment and a J gene segment was required. A rearrangement was called productive if the CDR3 had no stop codons and remained in frame with V and J, and every other rearrangement was called non-productive. CDR3 was defined by IMGT convention, running from the second conserved V-encoded cysteine to the conserved J-encoded phenylalanine. The earlier analysis of about 560 of the donors excluded any sequence lacking an unambiguous match to a single V gene segment. In an earlier analysis of 587 of the donors, V segments were called functional above 56.7% productive rearrangements and were called segregating when the between-donor standard deviation exceeded 5%. A statistical classification framework was built to diagnose cytomegalovirus status from the catalog of TCR beta chain sequences. In a later analysis, V and J genes were assigned by comparing TCR nucleotide sequences against IMGT/GENE-DB human TR gene sequences. The TCRdist pipeline was used in a later analysis to assign CDR3 sequences and most-parsimonious VDJ recombination scenarios. In a later analysis, every TCR beta chain was defined by the combination of its CDR3 amino acid sequence and its V-gene family, and reads without a unique V-gene family were dropped. As a way to deal with suspected cross-contamination and a sequencing artifact, a later analysis dropped nearly 600 nucleotide sequences that were highly shared and had low generation probability. For each public chain, a later analysis derived a clonal expansion index from normalized ranks of inferred template counts within each repertoire. In a later analysis, generation probabilities were computed with a VDJ recombination model fitted to out-of-frame rearrangements, and the resulting probabilities were checked against IGoR. Hypergeometric tests were used in a later analysis to score TCR-TCR, TCR-HLA and TCR-CMV co-occurrence, with a repertoire-size bias correction applied to the TCR pairs. A later analysis estimated false discovery rates by permuting HLA or CMV assignments 20 times. In a later analysis, co-occurring TCRs were grouped using DBSCAN, and TCRdist sequence similarity was added for clustering within HLA-allele-positive subsets. Co-occurrence clustering excluded repertoires with fewer than 30,000 or more than 120,000 public chains, plus five with anomalous nucleotide sharing. TCRdb provides this immuneACCESS table in a form limited to in-frame rearrangements. Some clones are lacking; in checked studies, under half of them reflect an unresolved V gene, and why the rest are absent is not known. V, J and clone size were drawn from that table, and D and trimming were deduced from the DNA. Counted in this sample were 140,000 to 150,000 clones; 60% to 80% of them appeared once. 3% to 4.5% of the sample is in the top ten clones.

Worth noting for this clone: Its recognized antigen is unknown. No base quality values were provided; no much bigger clone lies one nucleotide off.

The cohort was made up of approximately 670 healthy bone marrow donors. At the time of sampling, every cohort member was nominally healthy, though immune exposures that went unrecorded were likely present. The donor was CMV seronegative and belonged to the group of 350 or so seronegative cohort members. A peripheral blood sample was collected from each donor, and TCR beta sequencing was performed on peripheral blood mononuclear cells. The Qiagen DNeasy Blood Extraction Kit was used to extract genomic DNA from the blood cell samples. Looking up the germline V gene (reference sequence) yields CDR1 LNHDA and CDR2 SQIVND. The CDR3 starts with the cysteine, ends with the phenylalanine, and has 15 residues. The retained sequence is limited to the CDR3, 45 bases, with the frame set at the first base. Here V drops 5 bases and J drops 8 bases, and the junction holds 11 bases not matched to any gene.

The receptor was derived from a male donor in good health and CMV-seronegative. The sequenced material came from PBMCs. The chain uses TRBV19 and TRBJ2-1, with 8 bases matching TRBD2. The CDR3 reads CASSRPRTSSDEQFF. The DNA reads TGTGCCAGTAGTCGACCCCGGACTAGCTCCGATGAGCAGTTCTTC.